This T cell receptor beta chain is from a study of CD8 T cells in ankylosing spondylitis. Study-wide points: Disease-linked clones were CD8+ and relatively rare in peripheral blood.

This clonotype appeared a few times. Its antigen is still unknown. V trimming: 1 base; J trimming: 2 bases; junction bases outside the gene matches: 3. The CDR3 length is 16 residues. Germline assignment: CDR1 SGHVS and CDR2 FQNEAQ. TCRdb redid the calling of the 5' RACE reads with MiXCR, one entry per CDR3 protein. The sample lists approximately 220,000 distinct CDR3 sequences; more than 25% were seen once. The rearrangement joins TRBV7-8 to TRBJ2-1; 9 nucleotides align to TRBD2. Sample: blood, either unsorted or a sorted T cell fraction (not recorded which). The clonotype originates from a male donor with ankylosing spondylitis or in good health (not recorded which). CDR3 bases: TGTGCCAGCAGCTTAGAGGCGGGAGGGGCCTACAATGAGCAGTTCTTC. Encoded protein: CASSLEAGGAYNEQFF.